The entry below describes one TCR beta chain. Its antigen is unknown. Only in-frame clones appear in the TCRdb table, and some are missing; sequencing was by immunoSEQ multiplex PCR. The repertoire holds 23,000 or so clones, with approximately 75% as singletons. V gave up 4 bases and J gave up 1 base; unmatched junction bases: 7. The CDR3 is 16 residues long. CDR1 SGHDT and CDR2 YYEEEE come from the germline V gene. The sample originates from a study of STAT5B mutations in CD4+ large granular lymphocyte leukemia. Findings and limits, study-wide: Main leukemic clonotypes were patient-specific, but about 26% appeared at low frequency elsewhere. The CD4+ versus CD8+ T-LGLL clonality difference may reflect limited sample size.

The TCR originated in a human donor in good health. The rearrangement uses TRBV5-6 and TRBJ2-5; 10 bases line up with TRBD2. What was sequenced was CD4+ T cells from blood buffy coats. CDR3 in DNA: TGTGCCAGCAGCCGGACTAGCGGTACAGTCCAAGAGACCCAGTACTTC. Translation: CASSRTSGTVQETQYF.